The 31 T cell receptor beta chains below all came from one sample that was sequenced in a study of blood T cell repertoires in COVID-19. The protocol was immunoSEQ multiplex PCR, while the TCRdb copy is restricted to in-frame clones and leaves out a portion. The sample holds about 140,000 clones; around 79% are singletons and the top ten take 2.5% to 3%. Sequencing was carried out using PBMCs or T cells enriched from blood (not recorded which). These receptors were obtained from a woman aged 50 to 60 who had recovered from COVID-19.

DNA for the CDR3: TGCGCCAGCAGCCAAAGCCAGGGGGCTGGTGGGGCAGATACGCAGTATTTT. This encodes CASSQSQGAGGADTQYF. The chain recombines TRBV4-1 with TRBJ2-3; 8 bases are shared with TRBD1. This CDR3 has 17 residues. After removal of 2 bases from V and 4 bases from J, the junction contained 11 bases not matched to a gene. CDR1 is MGHRA, CDR2 YSYEKL, per germline.

The V call is TRBV6-5, the J call TRBJ2-3; 7 nucleotides line up with TRBD1. V was clipped by 3 bases and J by 1 base; unmatched bases: 1. CDR1 MNHEY and CDR2 SVGAGI come from the germline V gene. The CDR3 contains 14 residues. The CDR3 protein is CASSYGTGTDTQYF. The DNA of the CDR3 is TGTGCCAGCAGTTATGGGACAGGCACAGATACGCAGTATTTT.

The gene calls are TRBV6-6 and TRBJ2-1; D not certain. Trimming removed 2 bases at V and 6 bases at J, with 14 bases between. Germline-derived CDR1 and CDR2 are MNHNY and SVGAGI (reference sequence). This CDR3 is built from 15 residues. The CDR3 region is CASSYLPDNPNEQFF. CDR3 nucleotides: TGTGCCAGCAGTTACCTCCCCGACAACCCCAATGAGCAGTTCTTC.

The chain carries TRBV7-2 and TRBJ2-1; 7 nucleotides align to TRBD2. Trimming removed 2 bases from V and 6 bases from J; junction bases left unmatched: 4. The V gene's germline CDR1 is SGHTA and CDR2 FQGNSA. This CDR3 is 14 amino acids long. CDR3 residues: CASSLFGGSNEQFF. Here the CDR3 DNA reads TGTGCCAGCAGCTTATTTGGCGGGAGCAATGAGCAGTTCTTC.

This chain joins TRBV28 and TRBJ1-5; weak D call: TRBD1 (5 bases). The V end lost 3 bases, the J end lost 2 bases, and 14 bases lay between the germline ends. The germline CDR1 and CDR2 sequences are MDHEN and SYDVKM. The CDR3 runs to 16 residues. The DNA of the CDR3 is TGTGCCAGCAGTTTCATGGGGCAAGGAGGCAATCAGCCCCAGCATTTT. As protein: CASSFMGQGGNQPQHF.

This clone was detected only a few times. This chain uses TRBV6-4 with TRBJ2-1; 11 positions match TRBD2. The CDR3 extends over 15 amino acids. The V and J ends lost 6 bases and 8 bases, in that order; junction bases with no gene match: 9. CDR1 is MRHNA, CDR2 SNTAGT, per germline. The CDR3, as DNA: TGTGCCAGCAGCGTAGCGGGAGGGCCGGTGTATGAGCAGTTCTTC. Amino acids: CASSVAGGPVYEQFF.

The chain carries TRBV5-1 and TRBJ2-3; D unclear. Germline V gene sequence: CDR1 SGHRS, CDR2 YFSETQ. This CDR3 has 15 residues. V lost 0 bases to trimming and J lost 2 bases, with 10 bases between them. The CDR3 is CASSLAAGDTDTQYF. CDR3 nucleotide sequence: TGCGCCAGCAGCTTGGCCGCCGGTGACACAGATACGCAGTATTTT.

V gene TRBV5-1 combines with J gene TRBJ1-3; a weak D match, TRBD1 (6 bases). The CDR3 is made up of 18 amino acids. Germline V gene lookup returns CDR1 SGHRS and CDR2 YFSETQ. V was cut by 0 bases and J by 1 base, with 17 bases left in between. The CDR3 nucleotides read TGCGCCAGCAGCTTGGGGTTGGGGGCCGCGGAATCTGGAAACACCATATATTTT. Amino acid sequence: CASSLGLGAAESGNTIYF.

The rearrangement uses TRBV7-3 and TRBJ2-3, with 9 bases matching TRBD2. Germline CDR1 SGHTA, CDR2 FQGTGA. This CDR3 has 18 residues. The V and J ends lost 1 base and 2 bases, in that order; junction bases with no gene match: 10. The DNA of the CDR3 is TGTGCCAGCAGCTTAAGGGGACTAGCACCGCTTTACACAGATACGCAGTATTTT. Translating it yields CASSLRGLAPLYTDTQYF.

The V gene is TRBV12-3 or TRBV12-4, the J gene TRBJ1-2, with D maybe TRBD1 (6 bases). The CDR3 contains 13 residues. The V end lost 5 bases, the J end lost 5 bases, and 12 bases lay between the germline ends. The CDR3 loop is CASSQGTVYGYTF. For the CDR3, the DNA is TGTGCCAGCAGTCAGGGGACGGTATATGGCTACACCTTC.

The chain couples TRBV19 to TRBJ2-1; 8 bases align to TRBD2. This CDR3 has 15 residues. After removal of 2 bases from V and 9 bases from J, the junction contained 9 bases not matched to a gene. The germline V gene has CDR1 LNHDA and CDR2 SQIVND (reference sequence). CDR3 DNA: TGTGCCAGTAGTATACGGACTAGCCCTGCTCGTGAGCAGTTCTTC. It yields the protein CASSIRTSPAREQFF.

J is TRBJ2-2 and V is TRBV7-3, with 13 bases aligning to TRBD2. CDR1 SGHTA and CDR2 FQGTGA come from the germline V gene. Losses at the gene ends were 1 base for V and 6 bases for J; bases not matched to a gene: 8. This CDR3 comprises 18 residues. The CDR3 reads CASSLKGLAGEVAGELFF. The DNA of the CDR3 is TGTGCCAGCAGCTTAAAAGGACTAGCGGGAGAGGTTGCCGGGGAGCTGTTTTTT.

V and J are TRBV7-9 and TRBJ1-5; 11 nucleotides agree with TRBD1. CDR3 size: 16 residues. CDR1 and CDR2 from the germline V gene are SEHNR and FQNEAQ (reference sequence). V shed 5 bases and J 4 bases; nucleotides not matched to a gene: 7. The CDR3 DNA follows: TGTGCCAGCAGCCCAGGGACAGGGGGTTGGAATCAGCCCCAGCATTTT. Translation gives CASSPGTGGWNQPQHF. Using reference TRBV7-9 and TRBJ1-5 for the parts outside the CDR3, the full variable domain is DTGVSQNPRHKITKRGQNVTFRCDPISEHNRLYWYRQTLGQGPEFLTYFQNEAQLEKSRLLSDRFSAERPKGSFSTLEIQRTEQGDSAMYLCASSPGTGGWNQPQHFGDGTRLSIL.

The chain combines TRBV19 with TRBJ2-7; 9 bases are shared with TRBD2. With 3 bases clipped from V and 4 bases from J, the junction kept 4 bases outside the gene matches. The V gene's germline CDR1 is LNHDA and CDR2 SQIVND (reference sequence). The CDR3 covers 14 residues. This CDR3 is CASSIVAGAYEQYF. CDR3 nucleotides: TGTGCCAGTAGTATTGTAGCGGGAGCTTACGAGCAGTACTTC.

This chain uses TRBV11-2 with TRBJ2-1; TRBD1 agrees at 7 bases. The CDR3 covers 16 residues. The germline V gene encodes CDR1 SGHAT and CDR2 FQNNGV. J was trimmed by 3 bases and V by 5 bases; bases with no gene match: 10. The CDR3 bases are TGTGCCAGCAGCCTGACCGGGACAGCTAGCTACAATGAGCAGTTCTTC. Translation: CASSLTGTASYNEQFF.

The chain links TRBV27 to TRBJ1-2; 11 nucleotides line up with TRBD1. Germline V CDR1 and CDR2: MNHEY, SMNVEV (reference sequence). The CDR3 extends over 14 amino acids. Trimming at V came to 5 bases and at J to 6 bases, leaving 5 bases not matched to a gene. The CDR3 nucleotides read TGTGCCAGCAGTATGGACAGGGGGCTACATGGCTACACCTTC. Translation gives CASSMDRGLHGYTF.

This clone has a single count. The gene calls are TRBV18 and TRBJ1-2; D not resolved. CDR3 size: 13 residues. V lost 2 bases and J 0 bases, leaving 4 bases between the germline ends. Per germline, CDR1 KGHSH and CDR2 LQKENI. The CDR3 DNA sequence: TGTGCCAGCTCACCAACAGCTAACTATGGCTACACCTTC. This gives the protein CASSPTANYGYTF.

In this sample, this clone turned up a few times. The V and J genes are TRBV6-5 and TRBJ2-7; 9 positions match TRBD1. There are 13 residues in the CDR3. The germline gives CDR1 MNHEY, CDR2 SVGAGI. The ends lost 7 bases at V and 3 bases at J; junction bases unmatched: 4. The chain's CDR3 is CASILGQGYEQYF. Written as DNA, the CDR3 is TGTGCCAGCATATTGGGACAGGGCTACGAGCAGTACTTC.

The J gene is TRBJ2-7, the V gene TRBV7-3; TRBD2 might be the D (6 bases). V dropped 1 base and J dropped 7 bases, with 11 bases sitting between them. Germline V gene sequence: CDR1 SGHTA, CDR2 FQGTGA. CDR3 length: 13 residues. CDR3: CASSLIAEGEQYF. In DNA, the CDR3 is TGTGCCAGCAGCTTAATAGCGGAGGGAGAGCAGTACTTC.

V is TRBV7-6 and J is TRBJ1-5; D perhaps matches TRBD1 (5 bases). The CDR3 runs 15 residues. V lost 0 bases, J lost 1 base, and 7 bases lay in between. Germline V lookup: CDR1 SGHVS, CDR2 FNYEAQ. The CDR3 coding sequence is TGTGCCAGCAGCTTAGCGCAGGGAAGCAATCAGCCCCAGCATTTT. It codes for CASSLAQGSNQPQHF.

The chain couples TRBV28 to TRBJ1-4; 8 nucleotides line up with TRBD1. J lost 8 bases, V lost 8 bases, and 10 bases had no gene match. The CDR3 runs to 14 residues. The germline CDR1 and CDR2 sequences are MDHEN and SYDVKM. CDR3 bases: TGTGCCAGCGGCATACAGGGGGAGATAGAAAAACTGTTTTTT. Its protein is CASGIQGEIEKLFF.

The gene calls are TRBV6-4 and TRBJ2-7; D is perhaps TRBD2 (6 bases). CDR1 and CDR2 (germline): MRHNA, SNTAGT. V was trimmed by 7 bases and J by 3 bases, leaving 16 bases between them. The CDR3 contains 14 residues. The DNA of the CDR3 is TGTGCCAGCATTCCACGGGACTCCTACTACGAGCAGTACTTC. This codes for CASIPRDSYYEQYF.

This chain links TRBV5-8 with TRBJ1-5; no firm D call. The germline V gene has CDR1 SGHTS and CDR2 YDEGEE. V was clipped by 1 base and J by 6 bases, with 8 bases between them. The CDR3 length is 13 residues. CDR3 DNA: TGTGCCAGCAGCTTGTCTTTCAGTCAGCCCCAGCATTTT. This gives the protein CASSLSFSQPQHF.

J is TRBJ2-3 and V is TRBV10-3, with TRBD1 identical over 8 bases. The length of the CDR3 is 13 residues. From germline, CDR1 is ENHRY and CDR2 SYGVKD. J gave up 4 bases and V 8 bases, and 5 bases lay outside the gene matches. DNA of the CDR3: TGTGCCATCGAGGACAGGGCGGCAGATACGCAGTATTTT. Its translation: CAIEDRAADTQYF.

The chain employs TRBV5-4 and TRBJ1-1; 9 nucleotides align to TRBD1. Germline V gives CDR1 SGHNT, CDR2 YYREEE (reference sequence). CDR3 length: 13 amino acids. Trimming removed 6 bases from V and 7 bases from J; junction bases left unmatched: 7. CDR3 nucleotide sequence: TGTGCCAGCACCCCCGGACAGGGGTTTGAAGCTTTCTTT. Its translation: CASTPGQGFEAFF.

This chain joins TRBV5-4 and TRBJ1-2; D is ambiguous. Germline V gives CDR1 SGHNT, CDR2 YYREEE (reference sequence). The CDR3 sequence is 14 residues long. The V end was cut by 3 bases, the J end by 4 bases, with 13 bases between. The CDR3 here is CASSSDWPAYGYTF. CDR3 in DNA: TGTGCCAGCAGCTCTGACTGGCCGGCCTATGGCTACACCTTC.

The chain uses TRBV7-3 and TRBJ2-3; no definite D call. The CDR3 totals 14 residues. Germline V lookup: CDR1 SGHTA, CDR2 FQGTGA. Trimming stripped 5 bases from V and 2 bases from J, with 11 bases between. The CDR3 loop reads CASSPFADTDTQYF. DNA of the CDR3: TGTGCCAGCAGCCCTTTTGCGGACACAGATACGCAGTATTTT.

This clone appeared a few times. This rearrangement joins TRBV3-1 (or the pseudogene TRBV3-2) to TRBJ2-1, with a tentative D call TRBD2 (7 bases). The CDR3 runs 16 residues. V dropped 3 bases and J dropped 5 bases, with 17 bases sitting between them. Germline lookup yields CDR1 LGHDT and CDR2 YNNKEL (reference sequence). The CDR3 here is CASSQAHGGPDNEQFF. The CDR3 region has the DNA TGTGCCAGCAGCCAGGCCCACGGGGGGCCGGACAATGAGCAGTTCTTC.

This chain links TRBV9 with TRBJ2-1, with D maybe TRBD2 (7 bases). V shed 3 bases and J shed 2 bases, with 12 bases lying between them. CDR3 length: 15 amino acids. The germline V gene encodes CDR1 SGDLS and CDR2 YYNGEE. The CDR3 loop is CASSAWGGPYNEQFF. DNA of the CDR3: TGTGCCAGCAGCGCCTGGGGGGGCCCCTACAATGAGCAGTTCTTC.

This clone was seen a handful of times. This chain joins TRBV6-5 and TRBJ2-7, with D perhaps TRBD2 (5 bases). Germline CDR1 reads MNHEY; CDR2 reads SVGAGI. Trimming stripped 8 bases from V and 6 bases from J, with 11 bases between. The CDR3 covers 11 residues. CDR3 bases: TGTGCCAGCCAATGGGGAGCCGAGCAGTACTTC. Translating it yields CASQWGAEQYF.

The chain couples TRBV15 to TRBJ1-3, with a weak D call TRBD1 (6 bases). Germline CDR1 is LNHNV and CDR2 is YYDKDF (reference sequence). Deletions cut 1 base from V and 7 bases from J, with 11 bases between. The CDR3 is 14 residues long. The CDR3, as DNA: TGTGCCACCAGCAGAGTTAGGGGGGGGAACACCATATATTTT. Residues: CATSRVRGGNTIYF.